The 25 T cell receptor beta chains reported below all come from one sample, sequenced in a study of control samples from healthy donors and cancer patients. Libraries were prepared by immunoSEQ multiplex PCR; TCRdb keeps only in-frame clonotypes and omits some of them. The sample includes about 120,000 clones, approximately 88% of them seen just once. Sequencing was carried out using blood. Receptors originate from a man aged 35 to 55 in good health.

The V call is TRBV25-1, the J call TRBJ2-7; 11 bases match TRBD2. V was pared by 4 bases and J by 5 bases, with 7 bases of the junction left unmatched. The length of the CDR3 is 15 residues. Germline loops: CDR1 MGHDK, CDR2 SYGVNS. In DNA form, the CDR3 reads TGTGCCAGCAGTGTCCTGACTAGCGGGGCCCACGAGCAGTACTTC. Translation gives CASSVLTSGAHEQYF.

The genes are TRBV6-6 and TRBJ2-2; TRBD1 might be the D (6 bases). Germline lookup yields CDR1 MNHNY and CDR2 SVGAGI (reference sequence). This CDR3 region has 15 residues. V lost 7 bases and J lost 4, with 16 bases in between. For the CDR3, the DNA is TGTGCCAGCAACACAGGGTCGGCGAGCACCGGGGAGCTGTTTTTT. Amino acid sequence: CASNTGSASTGELFF.

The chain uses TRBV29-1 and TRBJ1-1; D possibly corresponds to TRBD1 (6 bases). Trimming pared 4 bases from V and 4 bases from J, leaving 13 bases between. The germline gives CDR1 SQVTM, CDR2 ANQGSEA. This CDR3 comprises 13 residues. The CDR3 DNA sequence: TGCAGCGTTGTGGAACAGGGTGGCACTGAAGCTTTCTTT. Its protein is CSVVEQGGTEAFF.

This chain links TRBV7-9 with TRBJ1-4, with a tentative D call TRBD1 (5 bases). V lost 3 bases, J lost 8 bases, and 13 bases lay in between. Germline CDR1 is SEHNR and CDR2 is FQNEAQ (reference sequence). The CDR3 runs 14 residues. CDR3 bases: TGTGCCAGCAGCTTCAGGGAAAAGGGCGAAAAACTGTTTTTT. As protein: CASSFREKGEKLFF.

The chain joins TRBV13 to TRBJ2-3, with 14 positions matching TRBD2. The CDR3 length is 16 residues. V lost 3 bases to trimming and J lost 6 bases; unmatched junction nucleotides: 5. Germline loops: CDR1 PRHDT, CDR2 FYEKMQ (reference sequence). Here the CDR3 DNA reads TGTGCCAGCAGCTTCCGGACTAGCGGGGGGCTGGATACGCAGTATTTT. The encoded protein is CASSFRTSGGLDTQYF.

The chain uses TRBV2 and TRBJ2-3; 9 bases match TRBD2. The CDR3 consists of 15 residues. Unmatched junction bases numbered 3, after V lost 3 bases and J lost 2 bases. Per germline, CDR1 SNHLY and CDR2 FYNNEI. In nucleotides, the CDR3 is TGTGCCAGCAGTGACAGCGGGGGGCCCACAGATACGCAGTATTTT. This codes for CASSDSGGPTDTQYF.

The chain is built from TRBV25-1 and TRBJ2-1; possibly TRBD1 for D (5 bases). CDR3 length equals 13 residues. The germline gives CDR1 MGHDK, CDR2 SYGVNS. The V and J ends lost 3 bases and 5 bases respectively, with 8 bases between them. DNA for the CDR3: TGTGCCAGCAGTGACGGCAGGGACAATGAGCAGTTCTTC. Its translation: CASSDGRDNEQFF.

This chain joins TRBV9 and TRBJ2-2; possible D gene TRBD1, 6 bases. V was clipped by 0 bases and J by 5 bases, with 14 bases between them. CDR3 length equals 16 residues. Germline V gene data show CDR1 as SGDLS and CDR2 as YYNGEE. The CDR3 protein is CASSVAWQGLTGELFF. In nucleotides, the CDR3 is TGTGCCAGCAGCGTAGCTTGGCAGGGGCTGACCGGGGAGCTGTTTTTT.

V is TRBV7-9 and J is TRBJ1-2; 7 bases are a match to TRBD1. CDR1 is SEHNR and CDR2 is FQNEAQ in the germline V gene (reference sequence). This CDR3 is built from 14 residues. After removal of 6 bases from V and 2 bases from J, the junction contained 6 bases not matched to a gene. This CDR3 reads CASREGGANYGYTF. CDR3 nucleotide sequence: TGTGCCAGCAGAGAAGGGGGCGCGAACTATGGCTACACCTTC.

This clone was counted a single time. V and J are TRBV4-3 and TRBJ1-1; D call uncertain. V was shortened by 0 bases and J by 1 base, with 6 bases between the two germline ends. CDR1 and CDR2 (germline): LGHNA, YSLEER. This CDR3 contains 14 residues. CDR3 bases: TGCGCCAGCAGCCAAGATCCGCGGAACACTGAAGCTTTCTTT. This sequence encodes CASSQDPRNTEAFF.

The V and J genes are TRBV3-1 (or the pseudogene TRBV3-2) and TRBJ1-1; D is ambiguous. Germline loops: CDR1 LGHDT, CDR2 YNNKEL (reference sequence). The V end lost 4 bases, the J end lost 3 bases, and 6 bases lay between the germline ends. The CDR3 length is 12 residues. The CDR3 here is CASSRRDTEAFF. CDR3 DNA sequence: TGTGCCAGCAGCCGTCGGGACACTGAAGCTTTCTTT.

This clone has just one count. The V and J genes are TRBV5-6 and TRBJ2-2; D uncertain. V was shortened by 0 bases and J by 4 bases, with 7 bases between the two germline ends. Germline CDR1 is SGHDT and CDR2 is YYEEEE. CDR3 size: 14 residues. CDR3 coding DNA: TGTGCCAGCAGCTTGGTCTTCCTCACCGGGGAGCTGTTTTTT. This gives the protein CASSLVFLTGELFF. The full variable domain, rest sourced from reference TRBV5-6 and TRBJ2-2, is DAGVTQSPTHLIKTRGQQVTLRCSPKSGHDTVSWYQQALGQGPQFIFQYYEEEERQRGNFPDRFSGHQFPNYSSELNVNALLLGDSALYLCASSLVFLTGELFFGEGSRLTVL.

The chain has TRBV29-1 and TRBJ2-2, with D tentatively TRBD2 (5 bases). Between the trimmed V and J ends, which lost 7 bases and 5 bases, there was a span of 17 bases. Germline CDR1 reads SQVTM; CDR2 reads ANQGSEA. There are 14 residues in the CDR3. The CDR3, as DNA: TGCAGCGCCCGAGGAGAGGGTCAGACCGGGGAGCTGTTTTTT. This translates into CSARGEGQTGELFF.

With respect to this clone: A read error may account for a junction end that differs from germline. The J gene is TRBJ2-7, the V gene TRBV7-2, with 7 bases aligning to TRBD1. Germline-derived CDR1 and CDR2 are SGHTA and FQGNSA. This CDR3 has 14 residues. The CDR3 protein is CASNLVGTAYEQYF. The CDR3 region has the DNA TGTGCCAGCAACTTAGTGGGGACAGCATACGAGCAGTACTTC.

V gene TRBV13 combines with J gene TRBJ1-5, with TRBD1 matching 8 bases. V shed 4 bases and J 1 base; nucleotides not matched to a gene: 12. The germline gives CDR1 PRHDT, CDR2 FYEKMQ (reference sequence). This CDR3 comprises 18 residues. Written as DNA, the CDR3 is TGTGCCAGCAGCTCCTCCGGCAGGGGGCTTGGAAGCAATCAGCCCCAGCATTTT. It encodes CASSSSGRGLGSNQPQHF.

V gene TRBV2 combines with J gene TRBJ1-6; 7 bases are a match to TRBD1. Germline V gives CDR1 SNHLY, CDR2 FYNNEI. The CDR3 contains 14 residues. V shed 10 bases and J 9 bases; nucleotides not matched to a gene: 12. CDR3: CATQGNRQGSPLHF. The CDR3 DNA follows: TGTGCCACCCAAGGAAACCGACAGGGTTCACCCCTCCACTTT.

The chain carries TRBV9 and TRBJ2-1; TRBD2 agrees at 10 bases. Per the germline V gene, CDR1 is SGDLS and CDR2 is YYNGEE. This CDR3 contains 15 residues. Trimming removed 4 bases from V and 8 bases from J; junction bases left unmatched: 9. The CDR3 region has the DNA TGTGCCAGCAGCACCCAAGCGGGGGGGCCTCATGAGCAGTTCTTC. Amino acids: CASSTQAGGPHEQFF.

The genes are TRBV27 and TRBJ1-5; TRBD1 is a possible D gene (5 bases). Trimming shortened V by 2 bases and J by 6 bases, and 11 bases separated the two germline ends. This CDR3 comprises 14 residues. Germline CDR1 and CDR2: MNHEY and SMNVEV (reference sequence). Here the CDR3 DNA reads TGTGCCAGCAGTTTAAGGCAGGGTGGTCAGCCCCAGCATTTT. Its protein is CASSLRQGGQPQHF.

In nucleotides, the CDR3 is TGTGCCAGCAGCAATCAGGCCCAATCCACAGATACGCAGTATTTT. Translated, it gives CASSNQAQSTDTQYF. The chain carries TRBV2 and TRBJ2-3, with no clear D. CDR1 SNHLY and CDR2 FYNNEI come from the germline V gene. This CDR3 comprises 15 residues. Trimming shortened V by 6 bases and J by 2 bases, and 15 bases separated the two germline ends.

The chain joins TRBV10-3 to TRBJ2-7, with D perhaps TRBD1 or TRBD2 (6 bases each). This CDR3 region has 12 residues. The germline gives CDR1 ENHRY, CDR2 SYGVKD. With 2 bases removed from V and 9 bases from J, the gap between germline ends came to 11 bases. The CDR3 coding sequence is TGTGCCATCAGTGAGGGGGGGCCCTCGCAGTACTTC. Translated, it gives CAISEGGPSQYF.

CDR3 region: CASSADSPGGANVLTF. In nucleotides, the CDR3 is TGTGCCAGCAGTGCCGACAGCCCCGGTGGGGCCAACGTCCTGACTTTC. The chain combines TRBV25-1 with TRBJ2-6; a weak D match, TRBD1 (5 bases). This CDR3 is 16 amino acids long. V was pared by 4 bases and J by 3 bases, with 13 bases between. CDR1 MGHDK and CDR2 SYGVNS come from the germline V gene.

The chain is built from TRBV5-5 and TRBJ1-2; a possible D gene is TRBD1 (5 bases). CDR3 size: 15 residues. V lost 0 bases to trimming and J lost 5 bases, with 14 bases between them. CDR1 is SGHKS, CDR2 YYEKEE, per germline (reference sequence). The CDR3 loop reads CASSLGRGEAYGYTF. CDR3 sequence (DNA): TGTGCCAGCAGCTTGGGTCGGGGGGAGGCTTATGGCTACACCTTC.

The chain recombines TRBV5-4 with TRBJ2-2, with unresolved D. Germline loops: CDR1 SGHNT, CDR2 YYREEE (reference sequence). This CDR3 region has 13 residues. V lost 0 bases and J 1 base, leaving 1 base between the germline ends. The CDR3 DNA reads TGTGCCAGCAGCTTGGTGAACACCGGGGAGCTGTTTTTT. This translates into CASSLVNTGELFF.

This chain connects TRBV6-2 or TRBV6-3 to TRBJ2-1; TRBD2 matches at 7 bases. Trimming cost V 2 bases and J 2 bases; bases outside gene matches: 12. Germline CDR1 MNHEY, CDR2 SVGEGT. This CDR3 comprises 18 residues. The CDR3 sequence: CASSYLPRAGRTYNEQFF. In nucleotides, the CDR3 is TGTGCCAGCAGTTACCTTCCGCGAGCGGGGCGAACCTACAATGAGCAGTTCTTC.

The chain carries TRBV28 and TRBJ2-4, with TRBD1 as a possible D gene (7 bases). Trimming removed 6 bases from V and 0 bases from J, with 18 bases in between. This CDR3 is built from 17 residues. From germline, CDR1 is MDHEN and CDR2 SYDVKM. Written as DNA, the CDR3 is TGTGCCAGCAGCGCTTCAGGGGGGTCTTTAGCCAAAAACATTCAGTACTTC. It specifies CASSASGGSLAKNIQYF.